A selection of T cell receptor beta chains follows, all from one sample in a study of cytomegalovirus exposure and HLA in healthy donors. The data were produced by immunoSEQ multiplex PCR, yet TCRdb's version contains in-frame clones alone and is incomplete. The sample consists of approximately 200,000 clones, about 82% of them appearing once. Sequenced: PBMCs. These receptors came from a woman in her fifties or sixties in good health and CMV-seronegative. Both conserved end residues are part of each CDR3. D genes are given only for firm matches. Size values are once, few and many counts, or a class for expanded clones, and some rows have none.

V gene: TRBV6-5; J gene: TRBJ1-2; clone size: NA; D gene: NA; CDR3 DNA: TGTGCCAGCACTACCTGGGGAGGGGACGGTGGCTACACCTTC; CDR3 protein: CASTTWGGDGGYTF
V gene: TRBV9; J gene: TRBJ2-5; clone size: NA; D gene: TRBD2; CDR3 DNA: TGTGCCAGCAGCGAAGCGGGAGAAAGTTTCACTAGAGAGACCCAGTACTTC; CDR3 protein: CASSEAGESFTRETQYF
V gene: TRBV19; J gene: TRBJ2-1; clone size: NA; D gene: TRBD2; CDR3 DNA: TGTGCCAGTAGTATACGGACTAGCGGGAGAACAGTTGAGCAGTTCTTC; CDR3 protein: CASSIRTSGRTVEQFF
V gene: TRBV9; J gene: TRBJ2-7; clone size: NA; D gene: NA; CDR3 DNA: TGTGCCAGCAGCAAGGGACTGCTAGAGACCTACGAGCAGTACTTC; CDR3 protein: CASSKGLLETYEQYF
V gene: TRBV5-1; J gene: TRBJ2-1; clone size: NA; D gene: NA; CDR3 DNA: TGCGCCAGCAGCTTGGTGCGGGTTGGTTTTTCCAATGAGCAGTTCTTC; CDR3 protein: CASSLVRVGFSNEQFF
V gene: TRBV11-2; J gene: TRBJ1-5; clone size: NA; D gene: NA; CDR3 DNA: TGTGCCAGCAGCTCCAATGGAGGCAATCAGCCCCAGCATTTT; CDR3 protein: CASSSNGGNQPQHF
V gene: TRBV20-1; J gene: TRBJ2-7; clone size: NA; D gene: TRBD1; CDR3 DNA: TGCAGTGCTAACAGGGGAGACGAGCAGTACTTC; CDR3 protein: CSANRGDEQYF
V gene: TRBV28; J gene: TRBJ2-4; clone size: NA; D gene: TRBD2; CDR3 DNA: TGTGCCAGCAGTTCGGGACTAGCGGGAGTTTTAGCCAAAAACATTCAGTACTTC; CDR3 protein: CASSSGLAGVLAKNIQYF
V gene: TRBV9; J gene: TRBJ2-1; clone size: NA; D gene: NA; CDR3 DNA: TGTGCCAGCAGCGTAACCCAGTACTACAATGAGCAGTTCTTC; CDR3 protein: CASSVTQYYNEQFF
V gene: TRBV18; J gene: TRBJ1-2; clone size: NA; D gene: NA; CDR3 DNA: TGTGCCAGCTCACCATCCCAGGCCCGTACGACTGGCTACACCTTC; CDR3 protein: CASSPSQARTTGYTF
V gene: TRBV6-6; J gene: TRBJ1-5; clone size: NA; D gene: TRBD1; CDR3 DNA: TGTGCCAGCCGGGACAGGGTTAGCAATCAGCCCCAGCATTTT; CDR3 protein: CASRDRVSNQPQHF
V gene: TRBV11-3; J gene: TRBJ1-2; clone size: NA; D gene: NA; CDR3 DNA: TGTGCCAGCAGCCAAAGGACAGCGAACTATGGCTACACCTTC; CDR3 protein: CASSQRTANYGYTF
V gene: TRBV11-2; J gene: TRBJ2-7; clone size: NA; D gene: TRBD2; CDR3 DNA: TGTGCCAGCAGCCCACCCCCGGGGCTAGCGGATAGCTCCTACGAGCAGTACTTC; CDR3 protein: CASSPPPGLADSSYEQYF
V gene: TRBV6-5; J gene: TRBJ2-5; clone size: NA; D gene: NA; CDR3 DNA: TGTGCCAGCAGTTACGGGCAGTCAAGAGAGACCCAGTACTTC; CDR3 protein: CASSYGQSRETQYF
V gene: TRBV29-1; J gene: TRBJ2-7; clone size: NA; D gene: TRBD2; CDR3 DNA: TGCAGCGTTTTTTCTAGCGGGAATAGGTACGAGCAGTACTTC; CDR3 protein: CSVFSSGNRYEQYF
V gene: TRBV7-2; J gene: TRBJ2-3; clone size: NA; D gene: NA; CDR3 DNA: TGTGCCAGCAGGGTCAGCGGGAGCACAGATACGCAGTATTTT; CDR3 protein: CASRVSGSTDTQYF
V gene: TRBV6-1; J gene: TRBJ1-1; clone size: NA; D gene: NA; CDR3 DNA: TGTGCCAGCGGGAGGGGGGCGAACACTGAAGCTTTCTTT; CDR3 protein: CASGRGANTEAFF
V gene: TRBV11-2; J gene: TRBJ2-7; clone size: NA; D gene: TRBD2; CDR3 DNA: TGTGCCAGCAGCCGCCGGCGGGAGAACTCCTACGAGCAGTACTTC; CDR3 protein: CASSRRRENSYEQYF
V gene: TRBV6-6; J gene: TRBJ1-5; clone size: once; D gene: TRBD1; CDR3 DNA: TGTGCCAGCAGCCCGAGACGGGACAGGCGCAATCAGCCCCAGCATTTT; CDR3 protein: CASSPRRDRRNQPQHF
V gene: TRBV19; J gene: TRBJ1-1; clone size: NA; D gene: TRBD1; CDR3 DNA: TGTGCCAGTACTACGGACAGGGGAAGGGCTTTCTTT; CDR3 protein: CASTTDRGRAFF
V gene: TRBV18; J gene: TRBJ1-3; clone size: NA; D gene: NA; CDR3 DNA: TGTGCCAGCTTACCACTTCAGGGTTTAACTGGAAACACCATATATTTT; CDR3 protein: CASLPLQGLTGNTIYF
V gene: TRBV5-1; J gene: TRBJ2-1; clone size: NA; D gene: TRBD2; CDR3 DNA: TGCGCCAGCAGCTTGGTAGTAGCGGGAGGTGAGCAGTTCTTC; CDR3 protein: CASSLVVAGGEQFF
V gene: TRBV7-3; J gene: TRBJ1-5; clone size: few; D gene: TRBD1; CDR3 DNA: TGTGCCAGCAGCTTAATAGGGGGCCCCAATCAGCCCCAGCATTTT; CDR3 protein: CASSLIGGPNQPQHF
V gene: TRBV9; J gene: TRBJ2-2; clone size: NA; D gene: TRBD2; CDR3 DNA: TGTGCCAGCACCTCTAGCGGGAGGGTCGGCGGGGAGCTGTTTTTT; CDR3 protein: CASTSSGRVGGELFF
V gene: TRBV6-5; J gene: TRBJ1-6; clone size: NA; D gene: NA; CDR3 DNA: TGTGCCAGCAGCCAATTCACGGGAGGGAATTCACCCCTCCACTTT; CDR3 protein: CASSQFTGGNSPLHF
V gene: TRBV6-1; J gene: TRBJ2-1; clone size: NA; D gene: NA; CDR3 DNA: TGTGCCAGCAGTCCGGGACTCGCCGTGCATGAGCAGTTCTTC; CDR3 protein: CASSPGLAVHEQFF
V gene: TRBV7-9; J gene: TRBJ1-1; clone size: NA; D gene: NA; CDR3 DNA: TGTGCCAGCAGCTTAGGAAGCCATGATGAAGCTTTCTTT; CDR3 protein: CASSLGSHDEAFF
V gene: TRBV28; J gene: TRBJ2-1; clone size: NA; D gene: NA; CDR3 DNA: TGTGCCAGCACTAAAAGGGGGGGAGGATCGAGGAATGAGCAGTTCTTC; CDR3 protein: CASTKRGGGSRNEQFF
V gene: TRBV19; J gene: TRBJ2-7; clone size: NA; D gene: TRBD2; CDR3 DNA: TGTGCCAGTAGTAGGACTAGCGGGAGGTCCTACGAGCAGTACTTC; CDR3 protein: CASSRTSGRSYEQYF
V gene: TRBV5-1; J gene: TRBJ2-5; clone size: NA; D gene: TRBD2; CDR3 DNA: TGCGCCAGCAGCTTGTGGAGCGGGAGCAGGGGTGAGACCCAGTACTTC; CDR3 protein: CASSLWSGSRGETQYF
V gene: TRBV6-1; J gene: TRBJ2-4; clone size: few; D gene: TRBD2; CDR3 DNA: TGTGCCAGCAGTGAAACGGCGGGGACTAGCGGGAGTATCGCCAAAAACATTCAGTACTTC; CDR3 protein: CASSETAGTSGSIAKNIQYF
V gene: TRBV28; J gene: TRBJ1-1; clone size: NA; D gene: TRBD1; CDR3 DNA: TGTGCCAGCAGTCGCCTCAGGGGGACTGAAGCTTTCTTT; CDR3 protein: CASSRLRGTEAFF
V gene: TRBV20-1; J gene: TRBJ2-2; clone size: few; D gene: NA; CDR3 DNA: TGCAGTGCTGGGCGAACCGGGGAGCTGTTTTTT; CDR3 protein: CSAGRTGELFF
V gene: TRBV6-4; J gene: TRBJ1-5; clone size: once; D gene: NA; CDR3 DNA: TGTGCCAGCAGTCCACAGGGAGAAAATCAGCCCCAGCATTTT; CDR3 protein: CASSPQGENQPQHF
V gene: TRBV15; J gene: TRBJ1-4; clone size: NA; D gene: NA; CDR3 DNA: TGTGCCGCGAGTTTACGGGATAATGAAAAACTGTTTTTT; CDR3 protein: CAASLRDNEKLFF
V gene: TRBV19; J gene: TRBJ2-3; clone size: NA; D gene: TRBD2; CDR3 DNA: TGTGCCAGTAGTATTTTAGCGGGAGGGAGCACAGATACGCAGTATTTT; CDR3 protein: CASSILAGGSTDTQYF
V gene: TRBV28; J gene: TRBJ2-5; clone size: NA; D gene: NA; CDR3 DNA: TGTGCCAGCAGTGCCCCCCCGACGGGGACCCAGTACTTC; CDR3 protein: CASSAPPTGTQYF
V gene: TRBV19; J gene: TRBJ2-1; clone size: NA; D gene: TRBD2; CDR3 DNA: TGTGCCAGCACAAGCGGGAGCTCCTACAATGAGCAGTTCTTC; CDR3 protein: CASTSGSSYNEQFF
V gene: TRBV9; J gene: TRBJ2-7; clone size: NA; D gene: TRBD1; CDR3 DNA: TGTGCCAGCAGCCGGGACAGGGGCCACGAGCAGTACTTC; CDR3 protein: CASSRDRGHEQYF
V gene: TRBV5-8; J gene: TRBJ2-2; clone size: NA; D gene: NA; CDR3 DNA: TGTGCCAGCAGAGGAGGTACCGGGGAGCTGTTTTTT; CDR3 protein: CASRGGTGELFF
V gene: TRBV28; J gene: TRBJ2-7; clone size: NA; D gene: NA; CDR3 DNA: TGTGCCAGCACGACGGGGACCTACGAGCAGTACTTC; CDR3 protein: CASTTGTYEQYF